The next 8 T cell receptor beta chains were all read from a single sample in a study of preoperative IRX-2 immunotherapy in early breast cancer. Measured with immunoSEQ multiplex PCR; TCRdb has only the in-frame clones, and not every one. The data contain over 55,000 clones, around 94% of them singletons. The treatment denotes: preoperative locoregional IRX-2 cytokine immunotherapy. This sample was gathered from a patient treated with IRX-2 immunotherapy. The receptors derive from a human donor with breast cancer.

The chain carries TRBV15 and TRBJ2-7; D is unresolved. The germline V and J ends were trimmed by 5 bases and 0 bases, with 11 bases remaining between them. This CDR3 is built from 14 residues. In germline, CDR1 is LNHNV, CDR2 YYDKDF (reference sequence). For the CDR3, the DNA is TGTGCCACCAGCCGCGGTGAGGACTCCTACGAGCAGTACTTC. Protein product: CATSRGEDSYEQYF. Drawing the rest from reference TRBV15 and TRBJ2-7, the complete variable domain is DAMVIQNPRYQVTQFGKPVTLSCSQTLNHNVMYWYQQKSSQAPKLLFHYYDKDFNNEADTPDNFQSRRPNTSFCFLDIRSPGLGDTAMYLCATSRGEDSYEQYFGPGTRLTVT.

A single count supports this clone. The chain is built from TRBV5-1 and TRBJ2-3; D is perhaps TRBD1 (7 bases). Trimming pared 4 bases from V and 2 bases from J, leaving 14 bases between. The CDR3 covers 15 residues. Germline assignment: CDR1 SGHRS and CDR2 YFSETQ. The CDR3 region has the DNA TGCGCCAGCAGCGCCGCGGGACAGACCACAGATACGCAGTATTTT. Its translation is CASSAAGQTTDTQYF. Variable domain in full (rest from reference TRBV5-1 and TRBJ2-3): KAGVTQTPRYLIKTRGQQVTLSCSPISGHRSVSWYQQTPGQGLQFLFEYFSETQRNKGNFPGRFSGRQFSNSRSEMNVSTLELGDSALYLCASSAAGQTTDTQYFGPGTRLTVL.

Within the sample, this clone is medium-sized. The chain recombines TRBV5-1 with TRBJ2-2; 12 nucleotides agree with TRBD2. With 4 bases clipped from V and 5 bases from J, the junction kept 6 bases outside the gene matches. Germline V gene lookup returns CDR1 SGHRS and CDR2 YFSETQ. This CDR3 region has 16 residues. CDR3 sequence reads: CASSIRLAGETGELFF. The CDR3 DNA reads as TGCGCCAGCAGCATAAGACTAGCGGGGGAAACCGGGGAGCTGTTTTTT.

The chain is built from TRBV11-2 and TRBJ1-2; possible D gene TRBD1, 6 bases. Trimming took 1 base from V and 2 from J, leaving 14 bases between them. The CDR3 length is 16 residues. In germline, CDR1 is SGHAT, CDR2 FQNNGV. The CDR3 here is CASSLGPGTPNYGYTF. The CDR3 bases are TGTGCCAGCAGCTTAGGTCCTGGGACACCAAACTATGGCTACACCTTC.

The chain employs TRBV5-4 and TRBJ1-5; D is unclear. V shed 0 bases and J shed 4 bases, with 5 bases lying between them. Per germline, CDR1 SGHNT and CDR2 YYREEE (reference sequence). The length of the CDR3 is 13 residues. The CDR3 reads CASSLGRNQPQHF. For the CDR3, the DNA is TGTGCCAGCAGCTTGGGCAGGAATCAGCCCCAGCATTTT.

The rearrangement uses TRBV30 and TRBJ1-1; tentative D call: TRBD1 (5 bases). Germline loops: CDR1 GTSNPN, CDR2 SVGIG (reference sequence). V lost 5 bases to trimming and J lost 3 bases, with 10 bases between them. CDR3 length: 12 residues. In DNA, the CDR3 is TGTGCCTGGGGGGACCGAGACACTGAAGCTTTCTTT. Its protein product is CAWGDRDTEAFF.

V is TRBV5-4 and J is TRBJ1-2, with D hard to call. This CDR3 region has 12 residues. V lost 4 bases and J 4 bases, leaving 8 bases between the germline ends. CDR1 and CDR2 (germline): SGHNT, YYREEE (reference sequence). The CDR3 sequence is CASSPASYGYTF. The CDR3 DNA is TGTGCCAGCAGCCCTGCTTCCTATGGCTACACCTTC.

This chain links TRBV19 with TRBJ1-5; TRBD1 matches at 8 bases. The junction had 5 bases not matched to a gene; V was cut back by 3 bases and J by 7 bases. Germline V gives CDR1 LNHDA, CDR2 SQIVND (reference sequence). The CDR3 extends over 14 amino acids. The CDR3 sequence is CASSMDRVGQPQHF. The DNA of the CDR3 is TGTGCCAGTAGTATGGACAGGGTAGGGCAGCCCCAGCATTTT.